Each of the 32 T cell receptor beta chains below was sequenced from the same sample in a study of technical replicates of blood from a handful of donors. Sequencing was performed with immunoSEQ multiplex PCR; in TCRdb, only in-frame clones are kept and a portion is missing. The data contain about 70,000 clones, about 94% of them singletons. Source material: T cells isolated from PBMCs. The receptor set was obtained from a human donor in good health.

The J gene is TRBJ2-2, the V gene TRBV29-1; 12 bases match TRBD2. This CDR3 contains 15 residues. Trimming cost V 5 bases and J 5 bases; bases outside gene matches: 6. Looked up from germline, CDR1 is SQVTM and CDR2 is ANQGSEA. The CDR3 loop reads CSVRLAGVGTGELFF. CDR3 bases: TGCAGCGTTAGACTAGCGGGAGTAGGGACCGGGGAGCTGTTTTTT.

J is TRBJ1-2 and V is TRBV11-3, with D tentatively TRBD1 (6 bases). Germline V gives CDR1 SGHNT, CDR2 YENEEA. The V end lost 4 bases, the J end lost 6 bases, and 12 bases lay between the germline ends. The CDR3 has 13 residues. Written as DNA, the CDR3 is TGTGCCAGCAGCTACACAGGGTCGGATGGCTACACCTTC. It specifies CASSYTGSDGYTF.

The chain is built from TRBV13 and TRBJ1-6, with no clear D. Germline V gene sequence: CDR1 PRHDT, CDR2 FYEKMQ (reference sequence). V dropped 5 bases and J dropped 4 bases, with 9 bases sitting between them. The CDR3 covers 14 residues. The CDR3 DNA sequence: TGTGCCAGCAGCCAGACTGATTATAATTCACCCCTCCACTTT. This codes for CASSQTDYNSPLHF.

This clone was seen once. The V gene is TRBV27, the J gene TRBJ2-2; maybe TRBD1 (6 bases). The CDR3 spans 15 residues. The germline V and J ends were trimmed by 3 bases and 4 bases, with 12 bases remaining between them. Germline V gene data show CDR1 as MNHEY and CDR2 as SMNVEV (reference sequence). CDR3 residues: CASSFSGQTTGELFF. CDR3 bases: TGTGCCAGCAGTTTTTCCGGACAGACCACCGGGGAGCTGTTTTTT.

The genes are TRBV4-1 and TRBJ1-2; D is possibly TRBD1 (5 bases). Germline CDR1 is MGHRA and CDR2 is YSYEKL. There are 15 residues in the CDR3. Trimming removed 0 bases from V and 8 bases from J, with 16 bases in between. CDR3 DNA sequence: TGCGCCAGCAGCCAAGAATTTCCAGGGTTCTACGGCTACACCTTC. The encoded protein is CASSQEFPGFYGYTF.

The chain recombines TRBV6-5 with TRBJ1-1; D gene uncertain. The ends were cut back, 6 bases at V and 1 base at J, with 15 bases in the middle. The CDR3 is made up of 15 amino acids. Per the germline V gene, CDR1 is MNHEY and CDR2 is SVGAGI. In DNA form, the CDR3 reads TGTGCCAGCAGGACCCCGGCGACACCGAACACTGAAGCTTTCTTT. This translates into CASRTPATPNTEAFF.

The rearrangement joins TRBV28 to TRBJ2-7; no reliable D call. The V end lost 5 bases, the J end lost 8 bases, and 10 bases lay between the germline ends. CDR1 is MDHEN, CDR2 SYDVKM, per germline. This CDR3 has 11 amino acids. CDR3 region: CASSILQKQYF. CDR3 coding DNA: TGTGCCAGCAGTATATTACAGAAGCAGTACTTC. Variable domain in full (rest from reference TRBV28 and TRBJ2-7): DVKVTQSSRYLVKRTGEKVFLECVQDMDHENMFWYRQDPGLGLRLIYFSYDVKMKEKGDIPEGYSVSREKKERFSLILESASTNQTSMYLCASSILQKQYFGPGTRLTVT.

The chain joins TRBV5-4 to TRBJ2-1; maybe TRBD2 (5 bases). This CDR3 region has 14 residues. CDR1 is SGHNT and CDR2 is YYREEE in the germline V gene (reference sequence). With 3 bases removed from V and 0 bases from J, the gap between germline ends came to 7 bases. The CDR3 sequence is CASSSSGSYNEQFF. For the CDR3, the DNA is TGTGCCAGCAGCTCCAGCGGCTCCTACAATGAGCAGTTCTTC.

This rearrangement joins TRBV7-2 to TRBJ2-7; 9 bases fit TRBD2. Germline V CDR1 and CDR2: SGHTA, FQGNSA. The CDR3 has 15 residues. Losses at the gene ends were 1 base for V and 3 bases for J; bases not matched to a gene: 4. CDR3: CASSLVAGGHYEQYF. CDR3 in DNA: TGTGCCAGCAGCTTAGTGGCGGGAGGGCACTACGAGCAGTACTTC.

This clone appeared a single time. The chain employs TRBV29-1 and TRBJ2-3, with 7 bases aligning to TRBD2. The length of the CDR3 is 15 residues. J was trimmed by 0 bases and V by 3 bases; bases with no gene match: 6. Germline V gives CDR1 SQVTM, CDR2 ANQGSEA. The DNA of the CDR3 is TGCAGCGTTGAGCGGCTAGCGGAGAGCACAGATACGCAGTATTTT. It is translated as CSVERLAESTDTQYF.

On this clone itself: One end of the junction varies from germline; a read error may be responsible. The chain employs TRBV2 and TRBJ2-1; the D gene is possibly TRBD1 (5 bases). Germline V lookup: CDR1 SNHLY, CDR2 FYNNEI. CDR3 length: 8 residues. CDR3 sequence reads: CASSLDIF. The CDR3 bases are TGTGCCAGCAGTCTGGACATCTTC.

The chain couples TRBV7-2 to TRBJ1-3; perhaps TRBD1 as D (5 bases). The CDR3 loop spans 15 amino acids. Germline-derived CDR1 and CDR2 are SGHTA and FQGNSA. Deletions cut 5 bases from V and 0 bases from J, with 11 bases between. CDR3 bases: TGTGCCAGCAGCCGACAGTACATCTCTGGAAACACCATATATTTT. This sequence encodes CASSRQYISGNTIYF.

The J gene is TRBJ2-2, the V gene TRBV6-1, with 7 bases that match TRBD2. The CDR3 is 12 residues long. The V and J ends lost 7 bases and 8 bases, in that order; junction bases with no gene match: 4. Germline CDR1 is MNHNS and CDR2 is SASEGT. The CDR3 here is CASTAGEGELFF. CDR3 nucleotides: TGTGCCAGCACTGCGGGAGAGGGGGAGCTGTTTTTT.

J is TRBJ1-1 and V is TRBV5-1; D remains ambiguous. Germline loops: CDR1 SGHRS, CDR2 YFSETQ. CDR3 size: 15 residues. Trimming left V 4 bases short and J 0 bases short, with 13 bases between. The CDR3 DNA is TGCGCCAGCAGCCCGACACCCGGGGTGAACACTGAAGCTTTCTTT. Translating it yields CASSPTPGVNTEAFF. The full variable domain, its missing parts supplied by reference TRBV5-1 and TRBJ1-1, is KAGVTQTPRYLIKTRGQQVTLSCSPISGHRSVSWYQQTPGQGLQFLFEYFSETQRNKGNFPGRFSGRQFSNSRSEMNVSTLELGDSALYLCASSPTPGVNTEAFFGQGTRLTVV.

This clone was observed a single time. The chain couples TRBV5-1 to TRBJ2-1; D not certain. From germline, CDR1 is SGHRS and CDR2 YFSETQ. Trimming removed 0 bases from V and 2 bases from J, with 9 bases in between. This CDR3 has 15 amino acids. CDR3 residues: CASSLVIETYNEQFF. CDR3 nucleotides: TGCGCCAGCAGCTTGGTAATAGAAACCTACAATGAGCAGTTCTTC.

V gene TRBV19 combines with J gene TRBJ2-7; D remains unclear. V was trimmed by 2 bases and J by 2 bases, leaving 13 bases between them. Germline CDR1 LNHDA, CDR2 SQIVND (reference sequence). There are 15 residues in the CDR3. The CDR3, as DNA: TGTGCCAGTAGTATACAGCTGGGCTTTACCTACGAGCAGTACTTC. Its protein is CASSIQLGFTYEQYF.

The rearrangement links TRBV19 to TRBJ1-3; no definite D call. Germline values: CDR1 LNHDA, CDR2 SQIVND (reference sequence). The V gene lost 5 bases and the J gene lost 0 bases, with 11 bases spanning the gap. The length of the CDR3 is 15 residues. CDR3 coding DNA: TGTGCCAGTAGTGAAACGGGAGCCTCTGGAAACACCATATATTTT. Protein sequence: CASSETGASGNTIYF. Based on the CDR3 plus reference TRBV19 and TRBJ1-3, the full variable domain is DGGITQSPKYLFRKEGQNVTLSCEQNLNHDAMYWYRQDPGQGLRLIYYSQIVNDFQKGDIAEGYSVSREKKESFPLTVTSAQKNPTAFYLCASSETGASGNTIYFGEGSWLTVV.

This chain joins TRBV25-1 and TRBJ2-3; D is possibly TRBD2 (6 bases). V lost 3 bases, J lost 2 bases, and 15 bases lay in between. The V gene's germline CDR1 is MGHDK and CDR2 SYGVNS. The CDR3 has 16 amino acids. CDR3 DNA: TGTGCCAGCAGTGAGCCGGGACTTGACCCCACAGATACGCAGTATTTT. Translated, it gives CASSEPGLDPTDTQYF.

This sequence joins TRBV28 and TRBJ2-3; no clear D gene. The CDR3 has 13 amino acids. Germline V gives CDR1 MDHEN, CDR2 SYDVKM. Trimming shortened V by 5 bases and J by 6 bases, and 12 bases separated the two germline ends. CDR3 in amino acids: CASSTELYDTQYF. The CDR3 DNA is TGTGCCAGCAGTACCGAACTTTACGATACGCAGTATTTT.

The V call is TRBV4-2, the J call TRBJ2-5; the D gene is possibly TRBD2 (6 bases). CDR1 LGHNA and CDR2 YNFKEQ come from the germline V gene. V was shortened by 1 base and J by 5 bases, with 20 bases between the two germline ends. This CDR3 is 17 amino acids long. CDR3 DNA sequence: TGTGCCAGCAGCCAAGCGAGGGGCTCGGGAGTTAGGGAGACCCAGTACTTC. Encoded protein: CASSQARGSGVRETQYF.

The V call is TRBV7-2, the J call TRBJ2-2, with TRBD2 matching 12 bases. V shed 7 bases, J shed 6 bases, and the junction held 9 bases outside the gene matches. The CDR3 spans 16 residues. The germline CDR1 and CDR2 sequences are SGHTA and FQGNSA. This CDR3 is CASTPLLAGGAGELFF. Written as DNA, the CDR3 is TGTGCCAGCACCCCTCTTCTAGCGGGAGGGGCCGGGGAGCTGTTTTTT.

DNA of the CDR3: TGTGCCAGCACCCCCGTGACTGGCGCCCCAAACACCTTC. Its protein is CASTPVTGAPNTF. The chain has TRBV11-3 and TRBJ1-2; the D is unclear. CDR3 length: 13 amino acids. CDR1 SGHNT and CDR2 YENEEA come from the germline V gene. V was cut by 7 bases and J by 12 bases, with 21 bases left in between.

This CDR3 reads CASSYNSRSNTQYF. In DNA, the CDR3 is TGTGCCAGCAGTTATAACAGCCGATCTAATACGCAGTATTTT. V usage is TRBV6-5 and J usage is TRBJ2-3; D gene ambiguous. Trimming pared 3 bases from V and 7 bases from J, leaving 14 bases between. Germline V CDR1 and CDR2: MNHEY, SVGAGI. This CDR3 region has 14 residues.

The CDR3 protein is CASSAGGTSYEQYF. As DNA, the CDR3 is TGTGCCAGCAGCGCTGGAGGGACGTCCTACGAGCAGTACTTC. The chain links TRBV9 to TRBJ2-7, with D tentatively TRBD2 (6 bases). Germline V CDR1 and CDR2: SGDLS, YYNGEE. The CDR3 runs to 14 residues. Trimming pared 3 bases from V and 1 base from J, leaving 11 bases between.

A single count supports this clone. The rearrangement links TRBV11-3 to TRBJ1-1, with D possibly TRBD1 on 6 matching bases. V was clipped by 3 bases and J by 1 base, with 15 bases between them. Germline V gene data show CDR1 as SGHNT and CDR2 as YENEEA. This CDR3 has 16 residues. DNA of the CDR3: TGTGCCAGCAGCTTGGGGGCCGGTCGCCCGAACACTGAAGCTTTCTTT. Protein sequence: CASSLGAGRPNTEAFF.

The chain links TRBV10-2 to TRBJ2-7; no reliable D call. The CDR3 covers 11 residues. Trimming left V 4 bases short and J 3 bases short, with 4 bases between. Germline V gives CDR1 WSHSY, CDR2 SAAADI. The CDR3 DNA follows: TGCGCCAGCAGTGGTAGCTACGAGCAGTACTTC. Protein sequence: CASSGSYEQYF.

The V and J genes are TRBV5-1 and TRBJ2-3; 8 bases agree with TRBD1. The CDR3 covers 16 residues. The V segment lost 3 bases and the J segment 0 bases; nucleotides outside the gene matches: 6. Germline CDR1 SGHRS, CDR2 YFSETQ. CDR3 coding DNA: TGCGCCAGCAGCTCCAGGGGGCCTGGCAGCACAGATACGCAGTATTTT. It codes for CASSSRGPGSTDTQYF.

This clone appeared a single time. This sequence joins TRBV6-5 and TRBJ2-4; D gene uncertain. The CDR3 is 11 residues long. CDR1 and CDR2 (germline): MNHEY, SVGAGI. Trimming stripped 2 bases from V and 8 bases from J, with 4 bases between. DNA of the CDR3: TGTGCCAGCAGTTACCTTGACATTCAGTACTTC. It translates to CASSYLDIQYF.

The rearrangement uses TRBV2 and TRBJ1-3; tentatively, D is TRBD1 (6 bases). Looked up from germline, CDR1 is SNHLY and CDR2 is FYNNEI. The germline V and J ends were trimmed by 1 base and 6 bases, with 10 bases remaining between them. The CDR3 is 14 residues long. This CDR3 reads CASSEDRELNTIYF. As DNA, the CDR3 is TGTGCCAGCAGTGAAGACAGGGAATTAAACACCATATATTTT.

As DNA, the CDR3 is TGTGCCAGCAGCGTAGTGCCGGGTTTAACTAATGAAAAACTGTTTTTT. Residues: CASSVVPGLTNEKLFF. The chain carries TRBV9 and TRBJ1-4, with D hard to call. V was clipped by 0 bases and J by 1 base, with 10 bases between them. Per the germline V gene, CDR1 is SGDLS and CDR2 is YYNGEE. The CDR3 loop spans 16 amino acids.

V usage is TRBV11-2 and J usage is TRBJ1-1; D call uncertain. Germline loops: CDR1 SGHAT, CDR2 FQNNGV. The CDR3 contains 17 residues. V lost 8 bases and J 0 bases, leaving 22 bases between the germline ends. The chain's CDR3 is CASFPSPRSLMNTEAFF. CDR3 sequence (DNA): TGTGCCAGCTTCCCCTCTCCTCGGAGTCTGATGAACACTGAAGCTTTCTTT.

This sequence joins TRBV2 and TRBJ1-3, with D maybe TRBD1 (6 bases). V shed 6 bases and J shed 0 bases, with 9 bases lying between them. Germline CDR1 reads SNHLY; CDR2 reads FYNNEI. CDR3 length: 14 residues. The CDR3 DNA sequence: TGTGCCAGCAGCCGGGACACCTCTGGAAACACCATATATTTT. Residues: CASSRDTSGNTIYF.